This TCR beta chain was observed in a study of blood T cell repertoires in COVID-19. Study-wide background: The study drew acute and convalescent COVID-19 samples from the United States, Italy and Spain. T cells, B-cell-depleted T cells, or PBMCs supplied cDNA or gDNA.

On this clone: This CDR3 is also generated by other DNA sequences in the sample.

In the original workflow: By means of reference gene primer amplification, nucleated cell counts were estimated. Clones were sequenced by immunoSEQ multiplex PCR, and TCRdb holds only the in-frame ones, with some missing. V, J and clone size are those of that table, while D and trimming were read from the DNA. Of some 44,000 clones in the sample, about nine tenths were seen once. Trimming took off 4 bases at V and 0 bases at J, with 9 bases between the two ends. The CDR3 has 15 residues. Germline CDR1 and CDR2: LNHDA and SQIVND (reference sequence). The receptor's source is a human donor in a cohort sampled during active COVID-19. Source material: peripheral blood. The V and J genes are TRBV19 and TRBJ1-4; a weak D match, TRBD1 (6 bases). The CDR3 sequence: CASSRRQATNEKLFF. Here the CDR3 DNA reads TGTGCCAGTAGTAGAAGACAGGCAACTAATGAAAAACTGTTTTTT. Together with reference TRBV19 and TRBJ1-4, the CDR3 gives the full variable domain: DGGITQSPKYLFRKEGQNVTLSCEQNLNHDAMYWYRQDPGQGLRLIYYSQIVNDFQKGDIAEGYSVSREKKESFPLTVTSAQKNPTAFYLCASSRRQATNEKLFFGSGTQLSVL.